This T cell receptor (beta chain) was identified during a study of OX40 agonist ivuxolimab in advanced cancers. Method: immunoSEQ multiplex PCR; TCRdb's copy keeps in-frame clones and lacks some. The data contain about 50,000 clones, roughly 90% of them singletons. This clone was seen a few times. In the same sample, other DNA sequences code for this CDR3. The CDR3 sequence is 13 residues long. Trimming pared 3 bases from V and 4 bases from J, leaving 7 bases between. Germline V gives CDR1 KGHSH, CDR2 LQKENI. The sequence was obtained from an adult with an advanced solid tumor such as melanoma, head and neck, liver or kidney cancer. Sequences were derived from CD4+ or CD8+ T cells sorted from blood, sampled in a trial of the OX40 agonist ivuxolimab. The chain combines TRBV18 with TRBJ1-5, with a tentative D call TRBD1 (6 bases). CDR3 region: CASSPDSNQPQHF. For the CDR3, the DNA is TGTGCCAGCTCACCGGACAGTAATCAGCCCCAGCATTTT.